This TCR beta chain was retrieved from a study of shared clonotypes between healthy human individuals. The CDR3 consists of 15 residues. Trimming removed 3 bases at V and 5 bases at J, with 17 bases between. The germline V gene has CDR1 SGDLS and CDR2 YYNGEE. It was CD45RO-negative cells, positively selected for CCR7, that made up naive CD8 cells, with terminally differentiated effector memory CD45RA+ cells excluded. A remark on this clone: Antigen unknown.

Profiling relied on immunoSEQ multiplex PCR, and the TCRdb table lists in-frame clones only, not all of them. Seen here are a few million clones, roughly 95% observed once, and the top ten hold under 2%. General study results and limits: Generation probabilities were higher for clonotypes shared across all four sorted-subset donors than for unshared ones. Among a handful of donors, approximately 5% of naive CD4 clonotypes were found in common.

Sequencing was carried out using naive CD8+ T cells from PBMCs. The receptor comes from a man aged 18 to 35 in good health. Some clones in this sample may be carry-over from other donors' samples. The chain joins TRBV9 to TRBJ2-5, with D perhaps TRBD1 or TRBD2 (5 bases each). The CDR3 bases are TGTGCCAGCAGCGGCCGGGACCCACCGCGGGAGACCCAGTACTTC. It encodes CASSGRDPPRETQYF.